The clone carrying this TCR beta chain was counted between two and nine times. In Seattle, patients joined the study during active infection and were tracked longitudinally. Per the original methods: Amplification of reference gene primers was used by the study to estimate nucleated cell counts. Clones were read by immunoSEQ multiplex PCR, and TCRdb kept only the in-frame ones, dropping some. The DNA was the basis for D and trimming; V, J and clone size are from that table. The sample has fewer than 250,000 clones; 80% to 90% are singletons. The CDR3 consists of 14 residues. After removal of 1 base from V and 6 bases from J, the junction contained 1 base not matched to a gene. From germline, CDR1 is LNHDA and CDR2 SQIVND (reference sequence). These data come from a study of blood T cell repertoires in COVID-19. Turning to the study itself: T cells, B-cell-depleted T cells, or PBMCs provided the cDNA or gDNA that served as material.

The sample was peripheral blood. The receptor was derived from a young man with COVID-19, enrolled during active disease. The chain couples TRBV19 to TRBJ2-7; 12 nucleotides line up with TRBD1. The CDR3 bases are TGTGCCAGTAGTATAGGGGACAGGGGGCTCGAGCAGTACTTC. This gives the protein CASSIGDRGLEQYF.